The TCR beta chain under discussion was sequenced for a study of T-cell memory formation after mild COVID-19. Study-level results: Clones shrinking from day 15 to 85 showed even CD4/CD8 mixes; later expanders tilted CD4+. Contracting CD4+ clones sat mainly in CM and EM; CD8+ in EMRA.

A word on this clonotype: Its antigen is unknown.

V lost 4 bases and J 4 bases, leaving 13 bases between the germline ends. Germline CDR1 is SQVTM and CDR2 is ANQGSEA. This CDR3 comprises 13 residues. With constant-segment primers, 5'RACE yielded cDNA libraries of TCR alpha and TCR beta that carried sample barcodes and UMIs. TCRdb fed the 5' RACE reads into MiXCR, producing one record per CDR3 protein. The repertoire holds roughly 400,000 distinct CDR3 sequences, with 15% to 20% as singletons. The rearrangement joins TRBV29-1 to TRBJ1-2; D gene ambiguous. This receptor was obtained from a man between 18 and 35 years old who had mild COVID-19 (a few samples of this study predate the infection). Cell type and time point are not known. The specimen was PBMCs or a T cell subset sorted from them (not recorded which). CDR3 coding DNA: TGCAGCGTTGGCATACCGGGGTTCTATGGCTACACCTTC. Its protein product is CSVGIPGFYGYTF.